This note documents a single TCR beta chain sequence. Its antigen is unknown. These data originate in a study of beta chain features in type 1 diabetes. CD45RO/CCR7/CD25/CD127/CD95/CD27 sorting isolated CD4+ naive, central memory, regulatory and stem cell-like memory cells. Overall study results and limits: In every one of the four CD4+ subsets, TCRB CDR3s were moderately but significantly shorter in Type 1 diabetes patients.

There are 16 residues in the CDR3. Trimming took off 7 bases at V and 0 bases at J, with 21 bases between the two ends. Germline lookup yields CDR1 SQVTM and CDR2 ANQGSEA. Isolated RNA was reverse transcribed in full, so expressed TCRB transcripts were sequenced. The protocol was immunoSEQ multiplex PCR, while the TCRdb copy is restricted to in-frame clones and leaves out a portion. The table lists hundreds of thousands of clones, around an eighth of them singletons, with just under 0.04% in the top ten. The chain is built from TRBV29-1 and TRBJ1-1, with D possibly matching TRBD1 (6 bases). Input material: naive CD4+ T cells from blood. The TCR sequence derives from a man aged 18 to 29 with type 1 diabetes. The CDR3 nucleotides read TGCAGCGCCGCCGGGTTGACAGGAGCTATGAACACTGAAGCTTTCTTT. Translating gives CSAAGLTGAMNTEAFF.